This T cell receptor (beta chain) was retrieved from a study of blood T cell repertoires in COVID-19. Across the study: COVID-19 samples collected from the United States, Italy and Spain covered acute and convalescent phases.

Cohorts were assigned according to the clinical history that participants reported. The germline CDR1 and CDR2 sequences are PRHDT and FYEKMQ (reference sequence). V was trimmed by 5 bases and J by 2 bases, leaving 11 bases between them. The CDR3 consists of 14 residues. TCRdb keeps only in-frame clones here, not all; method: immunoSEQ multiplex PCR. The repertoire holds approximately 220,000 clones, with approximately 90% as singletons. Sequenced input: PBMCs or T cells enriched from blood (not recorded which). The chain combines TRBV13 with TRBJ2-3; D perhaps matches TRBD2 (5 bases). The receptor was isolated from a woman in her thirties with acute COVID-19. CDR3: CASSRSGITDTQYF. In DNA, the CDR3 is TGTGCCAGCAGCCGGAGCGGAATCACAGATACGCAGTATTTT.